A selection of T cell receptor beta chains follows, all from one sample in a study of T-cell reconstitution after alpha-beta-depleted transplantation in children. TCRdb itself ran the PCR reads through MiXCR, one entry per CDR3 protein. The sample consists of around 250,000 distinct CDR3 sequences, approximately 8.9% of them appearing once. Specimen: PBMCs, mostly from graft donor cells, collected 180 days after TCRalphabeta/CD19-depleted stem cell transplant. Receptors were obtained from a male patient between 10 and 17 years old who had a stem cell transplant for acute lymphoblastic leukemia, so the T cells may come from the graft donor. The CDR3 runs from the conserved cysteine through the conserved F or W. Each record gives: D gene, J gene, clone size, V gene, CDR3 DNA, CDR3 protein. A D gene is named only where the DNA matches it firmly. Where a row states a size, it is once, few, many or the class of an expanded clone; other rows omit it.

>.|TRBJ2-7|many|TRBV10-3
TGTGCCATCAGTCCCAGGGGGGGACAGTTAATCTCCTACGAGCAGTACTTC
CAISPRGGQLISYEQYF
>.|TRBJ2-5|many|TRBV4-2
TGTGCCAGCAGCCAAGATACTAGTTTCTCGGAGACCCAGTACTTC
CASSQDTSFSETQYF
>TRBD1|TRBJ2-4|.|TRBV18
TGTGCCAGCTCACCACGGCATGGGGACAGGCTCAAAAACATTCAGTACTTC
CASSPRHGDRLKNIQYF
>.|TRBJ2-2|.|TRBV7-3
TGTGCCAGCAGCGACCTTGCCACCGGGGAGCTGTTTTTT
CASSDLATGELFF
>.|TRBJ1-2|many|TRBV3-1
TGTGCCAGCAGCCAAGATCTGCAGGGGCGCCCTTATGGCTACACCTTC
CASSQDLQGRPYGYTF
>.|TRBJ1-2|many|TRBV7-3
TGTGCCAGCAGCCCCGACGGTGGGCCCTATGGCTACACCTTC
CASSPDGGPYGYTF
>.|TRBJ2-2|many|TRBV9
TGTGCCAGCAGCGTGTCCGGGACTTCGAACACCGGGGAGCTGTTTTTT
CASSVSGTSNTGELFF
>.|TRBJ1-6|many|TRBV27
TGTGCCAGCAGTTACGCAGGGGTTAGGTCACCCCTCCACTTT
CASSYAGVRSPLHF
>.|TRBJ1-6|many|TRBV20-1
TGCAGTGCTAGGGAGGGGCCCCATAATTCACCCCTCCACTTT
CSAREGPHNSPLHF
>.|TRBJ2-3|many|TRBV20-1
TGCAGTGCCGCCGCCAGGGAGTTTGCCACAGATACGCAGTATTTT
CSAAAREFATDTQYF
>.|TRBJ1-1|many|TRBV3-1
TGTGCCAGCAGCCAATGGGCAGGGCCGGGCACTGAAGCTTTCTTT
CASSQWAGPGTEAFF
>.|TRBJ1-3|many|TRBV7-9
TGTGCCAGCAGCGCCCTACAGGGAGCTGGAAACACCATATATTTT
CASSALQGAGNTIYF
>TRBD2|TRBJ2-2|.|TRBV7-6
TGTGCCAGCAGCCGACTACTGACTAGCGGGAGGACGAACACCGGGGAGCTGTTTTTT
CASSRLLTSGRTNTGELFF
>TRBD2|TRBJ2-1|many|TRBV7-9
TGTGCCAGCAGCTTAGAGGGGGGACTAGCCCCTAGCTCCTACAATGAGCAGTTCTTC
CASSLEGGLAPSSYNEQFF
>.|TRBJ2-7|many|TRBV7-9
TGTGCCAGCAGCTCTAGCTCACCCTACGAGCAGTACTTC
CASSSSSPYEQYF
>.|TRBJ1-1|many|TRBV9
TGTGCCAGCAGCGTAGGGGGAGCCACTGAAGCTTTCTTT
CASSVGGATEAFF
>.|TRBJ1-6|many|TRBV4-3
TGCGCCAGCAGCCAAGAGAGGGGCTACGATTCACCCCTCCACTTT
CASSQERGYDSPLHF
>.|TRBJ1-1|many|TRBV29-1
TGCAGCGTGCAAAAGGCAGAAAATGAAGCTTTCTTT
CSVQKAENEAFF
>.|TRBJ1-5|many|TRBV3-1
TGTGCCAGCAGCCAACAGGGTTCCGGTCAGCCCCAGCATTTT
CASSQQGSGQPQHF
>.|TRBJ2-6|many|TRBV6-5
TGTGCCAGCAGTTACGATCGAAAATCTGGGGCCAACGTCCTGACTTTC
CASSYDRKSGANVLTF
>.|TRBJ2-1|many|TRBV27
TGTGCCAGCAGTTTTTCCGGGCAGACCTACAATGAGCAGTTCTTC
CASSFSGQTYNEQFF
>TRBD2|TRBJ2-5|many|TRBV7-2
TGTGCCAGCAGGACTAGCGGGGGACAAGAGACCCAGTACTTC
CASRTSGGQETQYF
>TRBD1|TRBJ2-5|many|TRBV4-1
TGCGCCAGCAGCCAACTTGTAGGGGGCCGAGAGACCCAGTACTTC
CASSQLVGGRETQYF
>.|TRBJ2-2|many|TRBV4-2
TGTGCCAGCAGCCAAACGCCTGGTGGAACCGGGGAGCTGTTTTTT
CASSQTPGGTGELFF